This TCR beta chain stems from a study of OX40 agonist ivuxolimab in advanced cancers. At the level of the study: Patients were treated with ivuxolimab, an agonistic anti-OX40 (CD134) antibody. With a range of roughly 20 to 85, age averaged about 58 years, and around 80% were male.

The CDR3 contains 13 residues. From germline, CDR1 is MNHEY and CDR2 SMNVEV (reference sequence). The ends lost 8 bases at V and 3 bases at J; junction bases unmatched: 6. Clones were read by immunoSEQ multiplex PCR, and TCRdb kept only the in-frame ones, dropping some. This sample has 85,000 to 100,000 clones, with 91% found just once. Notes on this clone: Antigen: not known.

Overall study findings and caveats: Dosing at 0.1 to 3.0 mg/kg was accompanied by clonal expansion of CD4+ and CD8+ blood T cells by week 6. Expansion of clones was among the lowest in partial responders at 0.1-3.0 mg/kg.

The rearrangement links TRBV27 to TRBJ2-7; 8 bases fit TRBD1. This receptor was obtained from an adult with an advanced solid tumor such as melanoma, head and neck, liver or kidney cancer. Sequences were derived from CD4+ or CD8+ T cells sorted from blood, sampled in a trial of the OX40 agonist ivuxolimab. CDR3 sequence (DNA): TGTGCCAGCGGGACAGACAGGGGCTACGAGCAGTACTTC. Its translation is CASGTDRGYEQYF.